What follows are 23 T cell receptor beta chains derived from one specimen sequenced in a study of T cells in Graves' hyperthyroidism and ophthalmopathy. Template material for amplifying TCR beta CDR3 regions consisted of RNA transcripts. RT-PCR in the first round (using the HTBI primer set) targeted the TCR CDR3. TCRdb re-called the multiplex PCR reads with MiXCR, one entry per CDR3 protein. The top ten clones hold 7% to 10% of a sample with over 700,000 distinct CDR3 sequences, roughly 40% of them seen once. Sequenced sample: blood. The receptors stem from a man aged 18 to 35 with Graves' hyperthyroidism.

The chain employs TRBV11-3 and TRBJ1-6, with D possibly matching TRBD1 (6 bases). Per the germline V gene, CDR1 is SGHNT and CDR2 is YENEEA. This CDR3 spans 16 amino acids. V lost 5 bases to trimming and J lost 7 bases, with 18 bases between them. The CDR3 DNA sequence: TGTGCCAGCAGCCTTCTCGGCGGTAGGGGGAATTCACCCCTCCACTTT. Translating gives CASSLLGGRGNSPLHF.

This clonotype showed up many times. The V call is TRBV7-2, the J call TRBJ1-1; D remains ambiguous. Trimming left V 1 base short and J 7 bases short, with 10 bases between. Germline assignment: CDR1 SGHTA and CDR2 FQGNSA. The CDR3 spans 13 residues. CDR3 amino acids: CASSLVSKVEAFF. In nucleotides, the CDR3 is TGTGCCAGCAGCTTAGTAAGTAAGGTTGAAGCTTTCTTT.

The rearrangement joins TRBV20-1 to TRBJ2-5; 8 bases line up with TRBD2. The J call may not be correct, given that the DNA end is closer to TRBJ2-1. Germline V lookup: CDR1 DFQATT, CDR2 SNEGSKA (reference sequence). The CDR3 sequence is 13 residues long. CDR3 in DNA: TGCAGTGCCCCGGGGGCGGGGGGCAATGAGCAGTTCTTC. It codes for CSAPGAGGNEQFF.

The CDR3 DNA sequence: TGTGCCAGCAGCTTACGAGGACGTGGGGATACGCAGTATTTT. Residues: CASSLRGRGDTQYF. The gene calls are TRBV7-9 and TRBJ2-3; D call uncertain. V was trimmed by 2 bases and J by 6 bases, leaving 12 bases between them. Per germline, CDR1 SEHNR and CDR2 FQNEAQ (reference sequence). This CDR3 spans 14 amino acids.

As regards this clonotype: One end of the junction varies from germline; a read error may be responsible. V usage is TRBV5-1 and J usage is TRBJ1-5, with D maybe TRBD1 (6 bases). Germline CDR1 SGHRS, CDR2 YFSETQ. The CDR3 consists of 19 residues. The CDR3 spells CASSSQGPARGAADQPQHF. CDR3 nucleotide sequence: TGTGCAAGCAGCAGCCAAGGCCCCGCGCGGGGGGCGGCGGATCAGCCCCAGCATTTT.

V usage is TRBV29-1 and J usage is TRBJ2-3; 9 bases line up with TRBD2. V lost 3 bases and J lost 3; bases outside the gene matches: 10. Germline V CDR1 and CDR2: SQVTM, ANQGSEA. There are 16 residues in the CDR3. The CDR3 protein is CSVEEIAGVMTDTQYF. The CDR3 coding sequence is TGCAGCGTTGAGGAAATAGCGGGAGTAATGACAGATACGCAGTATTTT.

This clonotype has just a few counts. The CDR3 DNA reads TGTGCCAGCAGCTCGTACAGGGGGGCCTACGAGCAGTACTTC. It specifies CASSSYRGAYEQYF. This chain connects TRBV7-9 to TRBJ2-7; 8 bases agree with TRBD1. The V gene's germline CDR1 is SEHNR and CDR2 FQNEAQ (reference sequence). This CDR3 has 14 residues. Trimming cost V 4 bases and J 2 bases; bases outside gene matches: 4.

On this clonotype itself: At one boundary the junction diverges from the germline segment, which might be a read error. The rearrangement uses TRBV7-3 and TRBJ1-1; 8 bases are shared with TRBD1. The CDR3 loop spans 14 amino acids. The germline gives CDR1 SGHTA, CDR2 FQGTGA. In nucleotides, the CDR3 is TGTGCTAGCAGCTTGCCGGGACAGGCCACTGAAGCTTTCTTT. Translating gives CASSLPGQATEAFF.

CDR3 sequence: CASSLASGSTYTGELFF. CDR3 bases: TGCGCCAGCAGCTTGGCTAGCGGGAGTACGTACACCGGGGAGCTGTTTTTT. This chain joins TRBV5-1 and TRBJ2-2; 10 bases line up with TRBD2. V lost 0 bases to trimming and J lost 3 bases; unmatched junction nucleotides: 5. Germline CDR1 is SGHRS and CDR2 is YFSETQ. The CDR3 has 17 residues.

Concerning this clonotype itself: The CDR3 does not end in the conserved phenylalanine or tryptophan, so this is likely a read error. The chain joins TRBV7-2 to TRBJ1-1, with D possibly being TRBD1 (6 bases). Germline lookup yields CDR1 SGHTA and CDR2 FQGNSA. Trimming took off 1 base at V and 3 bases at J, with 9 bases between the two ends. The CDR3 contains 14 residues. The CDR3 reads CASSLGRGYTEAFL. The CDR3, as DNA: TGTGCCAGCAGCTTAGGCAGGGGCTACACTGAAGCTTTCCTT.

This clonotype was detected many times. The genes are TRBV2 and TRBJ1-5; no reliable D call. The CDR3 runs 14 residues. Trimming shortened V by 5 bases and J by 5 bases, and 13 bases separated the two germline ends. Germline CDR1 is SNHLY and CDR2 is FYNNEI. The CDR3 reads CASSSETADQPQHF. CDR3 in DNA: TGTGCCAGCAGTTCGGAGACGGCGGATCAGCCCCAGCATTTT.

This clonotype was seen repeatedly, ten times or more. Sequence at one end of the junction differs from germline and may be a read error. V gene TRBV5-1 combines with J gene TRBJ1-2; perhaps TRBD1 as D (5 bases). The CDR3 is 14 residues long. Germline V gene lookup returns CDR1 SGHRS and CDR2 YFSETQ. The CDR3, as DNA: TGTGCCAGCAGCTTAGGAGGGGAGAACTATGGCTACACCTTC. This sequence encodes CASSLGGENYGYTF.

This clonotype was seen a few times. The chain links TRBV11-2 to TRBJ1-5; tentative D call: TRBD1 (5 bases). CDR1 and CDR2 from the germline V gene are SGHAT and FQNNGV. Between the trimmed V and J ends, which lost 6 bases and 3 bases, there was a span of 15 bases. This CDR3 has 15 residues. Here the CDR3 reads CASSPEGQVNQPQHF. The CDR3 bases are TGTGCCAGCAGTCCCGAGGGGCAGGTCAATCAGCCCCAGCATTTT.

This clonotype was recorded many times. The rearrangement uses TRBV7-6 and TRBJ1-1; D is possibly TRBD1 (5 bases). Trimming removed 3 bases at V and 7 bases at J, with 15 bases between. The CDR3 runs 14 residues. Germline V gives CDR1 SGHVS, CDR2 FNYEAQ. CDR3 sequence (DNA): TGTGCCAGCAGCTTTGAGGCGCGGGACGGTGAAGCTTTCTTT. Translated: CASSFEARDGEAFF.

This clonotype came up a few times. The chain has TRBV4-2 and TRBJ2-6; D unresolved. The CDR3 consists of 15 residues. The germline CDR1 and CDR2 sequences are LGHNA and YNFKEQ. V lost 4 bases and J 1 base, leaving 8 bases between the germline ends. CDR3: CASSLPRSGANVLTF. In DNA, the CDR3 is TGTGCCAGCAGCCTTCCCCGGTCTGGGGCCAACGTCCTGACTTTC.

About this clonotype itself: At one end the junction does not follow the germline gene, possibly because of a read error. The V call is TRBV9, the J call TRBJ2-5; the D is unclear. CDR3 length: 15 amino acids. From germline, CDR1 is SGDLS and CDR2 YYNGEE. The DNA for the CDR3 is TGTGCCAGCAGCCCCTCCCTAGGGATTCAAGAGACCCAGTGCTTC. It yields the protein CASSPSLGIQETQCF. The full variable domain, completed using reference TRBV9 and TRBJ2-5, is DSGVTQTPKHLITATGQRVTLRCSPRSGDLSVYWYQQSLDQGLQFLIQYYNGEERAKGNILERFSAQQFPDLHSELNLSSLELGDSALYFCASSPSLGIQETQCFGPGTRLLVL.

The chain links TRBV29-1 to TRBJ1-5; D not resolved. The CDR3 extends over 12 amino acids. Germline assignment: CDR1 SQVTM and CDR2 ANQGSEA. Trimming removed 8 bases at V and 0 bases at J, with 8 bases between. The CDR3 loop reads CSLGYSNQPQHF. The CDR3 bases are TGCAGCTTAGGGTATAGCAATCAGCCCCAGCATTTT.

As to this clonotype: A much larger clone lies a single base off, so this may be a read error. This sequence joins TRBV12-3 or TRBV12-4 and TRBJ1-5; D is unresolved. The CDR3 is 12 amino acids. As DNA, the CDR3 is TGTGCCAGCACCGGAGGCCTACAGCTCCAGCATTTT. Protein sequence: CASTGGLQLQHF.

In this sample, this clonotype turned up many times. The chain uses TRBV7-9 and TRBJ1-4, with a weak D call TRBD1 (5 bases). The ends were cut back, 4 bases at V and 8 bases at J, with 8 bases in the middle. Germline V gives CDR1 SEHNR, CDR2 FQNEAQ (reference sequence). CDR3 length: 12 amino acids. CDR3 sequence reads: CASSWDGEKLFF. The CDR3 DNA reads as TGTGCCAGCAGCTGGGACGGGGAAAAACTGTTTTTT.

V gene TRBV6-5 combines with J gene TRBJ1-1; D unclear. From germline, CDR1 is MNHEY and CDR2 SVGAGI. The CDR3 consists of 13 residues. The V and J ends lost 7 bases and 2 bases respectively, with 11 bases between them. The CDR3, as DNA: TGTGCCAGCAAAAGTAGGGATAACACTGAAGCTTTCTTT. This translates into CASKSRDNTEAFF.

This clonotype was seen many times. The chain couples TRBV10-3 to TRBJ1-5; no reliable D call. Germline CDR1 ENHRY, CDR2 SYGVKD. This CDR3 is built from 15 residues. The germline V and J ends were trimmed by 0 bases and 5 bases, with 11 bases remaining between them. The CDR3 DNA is TGTGCCATCAGTGAGTCTTCCGATCCCCATCAGCCCCAGCATTTT. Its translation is CAISESSDPHQPQHF.

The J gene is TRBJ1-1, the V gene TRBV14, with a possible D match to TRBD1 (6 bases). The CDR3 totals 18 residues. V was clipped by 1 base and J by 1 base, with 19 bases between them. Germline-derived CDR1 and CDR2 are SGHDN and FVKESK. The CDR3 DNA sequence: TGTGCCAGCAGCCAAGGAAACAGGTTCCAAGGGGGGAACACTGAAGCTTTCTTT. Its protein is CASSQGNRFQGGNTEAFF. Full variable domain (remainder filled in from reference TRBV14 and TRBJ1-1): EAGVTQFPSHSVIEKGQTVTLRCDPISGHDNLYWYRRVMGKEIKFLLHFVKESKQDESGMPNNRFLAERTGGTYSTLKVQPAELEDSGVYFCASSQGNRFQGGNTEAFFGQGTRLTVV.

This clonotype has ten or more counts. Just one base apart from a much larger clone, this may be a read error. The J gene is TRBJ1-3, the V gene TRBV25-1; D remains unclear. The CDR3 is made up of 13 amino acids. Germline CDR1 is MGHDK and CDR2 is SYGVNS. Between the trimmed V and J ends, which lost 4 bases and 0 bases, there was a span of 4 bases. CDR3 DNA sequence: TGTGCCAGCAGTGCCCTCTCTGGAAACACCATATATTTT. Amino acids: CASSALSGNTIYF.